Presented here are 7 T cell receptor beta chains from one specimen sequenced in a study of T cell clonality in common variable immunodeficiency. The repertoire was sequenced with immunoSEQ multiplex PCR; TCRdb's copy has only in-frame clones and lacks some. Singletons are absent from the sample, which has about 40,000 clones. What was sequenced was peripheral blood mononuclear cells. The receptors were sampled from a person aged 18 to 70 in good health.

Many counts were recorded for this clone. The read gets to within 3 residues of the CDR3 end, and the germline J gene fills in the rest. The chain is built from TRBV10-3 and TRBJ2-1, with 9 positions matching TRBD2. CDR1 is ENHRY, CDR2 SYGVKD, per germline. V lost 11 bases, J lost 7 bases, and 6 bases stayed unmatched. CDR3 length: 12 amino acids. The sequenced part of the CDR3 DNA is TGTGCCTTCGGACTAGCGCCAAATGAG. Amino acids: CAFGLAPNE. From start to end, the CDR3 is CAFGLAPNEQFF.

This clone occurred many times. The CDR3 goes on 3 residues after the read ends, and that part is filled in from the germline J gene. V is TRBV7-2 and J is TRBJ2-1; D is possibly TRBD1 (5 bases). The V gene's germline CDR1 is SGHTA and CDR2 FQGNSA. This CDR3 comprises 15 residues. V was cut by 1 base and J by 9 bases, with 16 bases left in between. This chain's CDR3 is CASSLGPPMDIEQFF. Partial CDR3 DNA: TGTGCCAGCAGCTTAGGGCCACCGATGGACATTGAG.

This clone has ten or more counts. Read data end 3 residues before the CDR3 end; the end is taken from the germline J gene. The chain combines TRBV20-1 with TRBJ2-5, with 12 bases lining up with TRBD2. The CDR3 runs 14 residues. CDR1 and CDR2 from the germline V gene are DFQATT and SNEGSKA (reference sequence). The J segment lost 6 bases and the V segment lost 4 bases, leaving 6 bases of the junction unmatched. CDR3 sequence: CSATSGGGRKTQYF. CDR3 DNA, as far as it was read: TGCAGTGCTACTAGCGGGGGGGGAAGAAAGACC.

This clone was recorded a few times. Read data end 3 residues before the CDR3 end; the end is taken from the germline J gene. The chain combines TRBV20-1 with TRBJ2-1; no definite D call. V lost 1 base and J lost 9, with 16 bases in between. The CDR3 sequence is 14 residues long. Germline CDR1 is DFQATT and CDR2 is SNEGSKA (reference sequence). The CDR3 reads CSARGPPNFREQFF. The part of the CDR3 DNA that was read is TGCAGTGCTAGAGGCCCCCCTAATTTCCGTGAG.

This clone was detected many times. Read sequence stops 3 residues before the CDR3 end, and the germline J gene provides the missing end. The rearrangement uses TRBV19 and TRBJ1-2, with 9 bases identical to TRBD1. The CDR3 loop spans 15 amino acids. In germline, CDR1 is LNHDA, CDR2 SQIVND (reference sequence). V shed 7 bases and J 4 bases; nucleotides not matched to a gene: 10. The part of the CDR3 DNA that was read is TGTGCCAGTACCCCGGGACAGGGTTTTTTCTATGGC. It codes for CASTPGQGFFYG. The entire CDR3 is CASTPGQGFFYGYTF.

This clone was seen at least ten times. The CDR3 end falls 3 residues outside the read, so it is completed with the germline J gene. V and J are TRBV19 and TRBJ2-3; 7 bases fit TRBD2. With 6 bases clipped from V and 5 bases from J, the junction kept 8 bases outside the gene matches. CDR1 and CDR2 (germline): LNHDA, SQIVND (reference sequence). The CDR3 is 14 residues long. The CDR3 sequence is CASRGTTIVDTQYF. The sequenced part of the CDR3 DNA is TGTGCCAGTAGAGGGACTACCATCGTAGATACG.

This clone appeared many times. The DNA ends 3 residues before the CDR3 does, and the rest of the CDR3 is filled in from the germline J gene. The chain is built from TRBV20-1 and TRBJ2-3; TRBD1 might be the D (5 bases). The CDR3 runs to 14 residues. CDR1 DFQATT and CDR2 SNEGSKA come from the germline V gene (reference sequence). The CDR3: CSARGQIQNQPQYF. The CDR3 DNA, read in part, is TGCAGTGCTAGAGGACAGATACAAAATCAGCCG.